The T cell receptor beta chain described here comes from a study of shared clonotypes between healthy human individuals. Positive CCR7 selection of CD45RO-negative cells yielded the naive CD8 cells, and terminally differentiated effector memory CD45RA+ cells were excluded. The genomic DNA of each subset was split evenly across several immunoSEQ plates. Sequencing was performed with immunoSEQ multiplex PCR; in TCRdb, only in-frame clones are kept and a portion is missing. Of about 800,000 clones listed, about 96% were seen once; the top ten hold around 0.25%. General observations from the study: Naive CD4 clonotypes were shared across a handful of donors at approximately 5.3%.

Comments on this clone: Its matching antigen is unknown.

The CDR3 sequence is 14 residues long. The V gene lost 6 bases and the J gene lost 5 bases, with 17 bases spanning the gap. The V gene's germline CDR1 is MDHEN and CDR2 SYDVKM. The receptor's source is a young man in good health. The chain has TRBV28 and TRBJ2-7; the D gene is possibly TRBD1 (6 bases). The specimen was naive CD8+ T cells sorted from blood. CDR3: CASRSQGELHEQYF. The CDR3 DNA follows: TGTGCCAGCAGGTCACAGGGAGAATTACACGAGCAGTACTTC. Filled out from reference TRBV28 and TRBJ2-7, the complete variable domain reads DVKVTQSSRYLVKRTGEKVFLECVQDMDHENMFWYRQDPGLGLRLIYFSYDVKMKEKGDIPEGYSVSREKKERFSLILESASTNQTSMYLCASRSQGELHEQYFGPGTRLTVT.